The 17 T cell receptor beta chains below all came from one sample that was sequenced in a study of cytomegalovirus exposure and HLA in healthy donors. Profiled with immunoSEQ multiplex PCR; TCRdb holds only in-frame clones, not every one. Among roughly 110,000 clones listed, 88% were seen once. The sequencing sample was made of PBMCs. The receptors stem from a woman between 18 and 29 years old in good health and CMV-seropositive.

The chain links TRBV28 to TRBJ1-5, with D unclear. The germline gives CDR1 MDHEN, CDR2 SYDVKM. V lost 3 bases to trimming and J lost 5 bases, with 11 bases between them. The CDR3 totals 14 residues. Here the CDR3 DNA reads TGTGCCAGCAGTTTCGATGGAGACGATCAGCCCCAGCATTTT. Translated: CASSFDGDDQPQHF.

V gene TRBV9 combines with J gene TRBJ1-2; D may be TRBD1 (6 bases). This CDR3 has 15 residues. V lost 0 bases to trimming and J lost 4 bases, with 13 bases between them. CDR1 is SGDLS and CDR2 is YYNGEE in the germline V gene. The CDR3 region is CASSVAEGTIYGYTF. The CDR3 DNA reads as TGTGCCAGCAGCGTAGCAGAAGGGACAATCTATGGCTACACCTTC.

The chain links TRBV2 to TRBJ2-3; 7 bases map to TRBD2. The junction had 4 bases not matched to a gene; V was cut back by 3 bases and J by 4 bases. This CDR3 has 14 amino acids. Germline CDR1 is SNHLY and CDR2 is FYNNEI. The CDR3 region is CASSEWTSPDTQYF. CDR3 bases: TGTGCCAGCAGTGAGTGGACTAGTCCAGATACGCAGTATTTT. Combining the CDR3 with reference TRBV2 and TRBJ2-3 gives the whole variable domain EPEVTQTPSHQVTQMGQEVILRCVPISNHLYFYWYRQILGQKVEFLVSFYNNEISEKSEIFDDQFSVERPDGSNFTLKIRSTKLEDSAMYFCASSEWTSPDTQYFGPGTRLTVL.

The rearrangement links TRBV5-4 to TRBJ1-5; D may be TRBD1 (6 bases). This CDR3 is 14 amino acids long. V lost 4 bases to trimming and J lost 4 bases, with 12 bases between them. Germline CDR1 SGHNT, CDR2 YYREEE (reference sequence). CDR3 DNA sequence: TGTGCCAGCAGCGTACAGGGTAGGAATCAGCCCCAGCATTTT. Translation: CASSVQGRNQPQHF.

The CDR3 nucleotides are TGTGCCAGCAGTTTCGGTCCTGGTGTACGGGGCTACACCTTC. This gives the protein CASSFGPGVRGYTF. The V gene is TRBV27, the J gene TRBJ1-2; no clear D gene. V was trimmed by 3 bases and J by 8 bases, leaving 16 bases between them. The length of the CDR3 is 14 residues. CDR1 is MNHEY and CDR2 is SMNVEV in the germline V gene (reference sequence).

V gene TRBV11-3 combines with J gene TRBJ1-1, with a weak D call TRBD1 (6 bases). Per the germline V gene, CDR1 is SGHNT and CDR2 is YENEEA. V lost 4 bases, J lost 4 bases, and 10 bases lay in between. The CDR3 has 13 amino acids. CDR3 nucleotide sequence: TGTGCCAGCAGCTCAAGCAGGGGCACTGAAGCTTTCTTT. Residues: CASSSSRGTEAFF.

The CDR3 here is CASSSSGGSYEQYF. The CDR3 nucleotides read TGTGCCAGCAGCTCCAGCGGGGGATCCTACGAGCAGTACTTC. This chain connects TRBV7-9 to TRBJ2-7; TRBD2 matches 8 bases. V trimming: 4 bases; J trimming: 1 base; junction bases outside the gene matches: 3. CDR1 SEHNR and CDR2 FQNEAQ come from the germline V gene (reference sequence). The CDR3 loop spans 14 amino acids.

The chain has TRBV18 and TRBJ2-7, with 8 bases that match TRBD1. The CDR3 has 15 residues. The V gene end was trimmed by 6 bases and the J gene end by 5 bases; junction bases not matched to a gene: 12. Germline V gene sequence: CDR1 KGHSH, CDR2 LQKENI. The CDR3 sequence is CASSPGQGSFDEQYV. CDR3 in DNA: TGTGCCAGCTCTCCCGGACAGGGAAGTTTCGACGAGCAGTACGTC.

This clone has a handful of counts. The chain combines TRBV7-2 with TRBJ2-2; no firm D call. The V end was cut by 7 bases, the J end by 6 bases, with 15 bases between. The CDR3 has 14 residues. Germline values: CDR1 SGHTA, CDR2 FQGNSA. The chain's CDR3 is CASTPSMQAGELFF. The DNA for the CDR3 is TGTGCCAGCACCCCGAGTATGCAGGCCGGGGAGCTGTTTTTT.

The chain couples TRBV7-9 to TRBJ2-5; possible D gene TRBD1, 5 bases. The CDR3 has 15 amino acids. The ends were cut back, 5 bases at V and 2 bases at J, with 15 bases in the middle. CDR1 and CDR2 (germline): SEHNR, FQNEAQ (reference sequence). The CDR3 DNA reads TGTGCCAGCAGCGCCAGGGCCCCCCCACAAGAGACCCAGTACTTC. Translated: CASSARAPPQETQYF. Using reference TRBV7-9 and TRBJ2-5 for the parts outside the CDR3, the full variable domain is DTGVSQNPRHKITKRGQNVTFRCDPISEHNRLYWYRQTLGQGPEFLTYFQNEAQLEKSRLLSDRFSAERPKGSFSTLEIQRTEQGDSAMYLCASSARAPPQETQYFGPGTRLLVL.

V usage is TRBV7-2 and J usage is TRBJ2-3, with 9 bases lining up with TRBD1. V trimming: 4 bases; J trimming: 4 bases; junction bases outside the gene matches: 3. This CDR3 region has 14 residues. Germline assignment: CDR1 SGHTA and CDR2 FQGNSA. CDR3 bases: TGTGCCAGCAGCTACGACAGGGGGGCAGATACGCAGTATTTT. It specifies CASSYDRGADTQYF.

This sequence joins TRBV7-9 and TRBJ1-5, with D uncertain. The germline CDR1 and CDR2 sequences are SEHNR and FQNEAQ (reference sequence). The CDR3 consists of 17 residues. V gave up 2 bases and J gave up 6 bases, with 20 bases separating them. The CDR3 sequence: CASSLSSDKKVGQPQHF. The CDR3 DNA reads TGTGCCAGCAGCTTATCTTCCGACAAAAAAGTAGGTCAGCCCCAGCATTTT. Based on the CDR3 plus reference TRBV7-9 and TRBJ1-5, the full variable domain is DTGVSQNPRHKITKRGQNVTFRCDPISEHNRLYWYRQTLGQGPEFLTYFQNEAQLEKSRLLSDRFSAERPKGSFSTLEIQRTEQGDSAMYLCASSLSSDKKVGQPQHFGDGTRLSIL.

The chain recombines TRBV7-8 with TRBJ2-7; 10 nucleotides line up with TRBD2. The CDR3 loop spans 15 amino acids. V trimming: 5 bases; J trimming: 0 bases; junction bases outside the gene matches: 4. In germline, CDR1 is SGHVS, CDR2 FQNEAQ. The CDR3 DNA follows: TGTGCCAGCAGCCGTAGCGGGGGGCCCTCCTACGAGCAGTACTTC. Its protein is CASSRSGGPSYEQYF.

This clone occurred once. The chain carries TRBV6-5 and TRBJ1-1, with 8 bases identical to TRBD1. The CDR3 consists of 15 residues. Germline V gives CDR1 MNHEY, CDR2 SVGAGI. V trimming: 4 bases; J trimming: 4 bases; junction bases outside the gene matches: 8. The CDR3, as DNA: TGTGCCAGCAGTTCTCAGACAGGGGTGGGCACTGAAGCTTTCTTT. As protein: CASSSQTGVGTEAFF.

This clone has just one count. The chain has TRBV9 and TRBJ2-3; 7 positions agree with TRBD2. The V and J ends lost 2 bases and 0 bases, in that order; junction bases with no gene match: 3. CDR1 and CDR2 (germline): SGDLS, YYNGEE. The CDR3 is 15 amino acids. CDR3: CASSVGGGSTDTQYF. CDR3 DNA sequence: TGTGCCAGCAGCGTTGGGGGGGGGAGCACAGATACGCAGTATTTT.

The chain uses TRBV6-5 and TRBJ1-2; 8 nucleotides match TRBD1. The length of the CDR3 is 13 residues. Germline loops: CDR1 MNHEY, CDR2 SVGAGI. Trimming cost V 5 bases and J 7 bases; bases outside gene matches: 6. The CDR3 coding sequence is TGTGCCAGCAGTCCAGGGGGCACGGGTGGCTACACCTTC. Translating gives CASSPGGTGGYTF.

The genes are TRBV20-1 and TRBJ1-1; D is ambiguous. The V end was cut by 2 bases, the J end by 4 bases, with 5 bases between. The length of the CDR3 is 11 residues. Germline-derived CDR1 and CDR2 are DFQATT and SNEGSKA (reference sequence). CDR3 amino acids: CSARFGTEAFF. The CDR3 nucleotides are TGCAGTGCTAGATTCGGCACTGAAGCTTTCTTT.